One and the same sample provided the 10 T cell receptor beta chains below, sequenced in a study of chemoradiotherapy in HPV16-positive cancers. The table came from immunoSEQ multiplex PCR; TCRdb's copy has only in-frame clones and leaves some out. In the table there are about 12,000 clones, roughly 88% of which are singletons. The material sequenced was blood, taken from a patient who underwent chemoradiotherapy. The receptor source for this set is a human donor with HPV-associated anogenital cancer.

This clone was detected only a few times. The chain uses TRBV6-5 and TRBJ1-2; 10 nucleotides match TRBD1. This CDR3 spans 14 amino acids. From germline, CDR1 is MNHEY and CDR2 SVGAGI. Trimming cost V 5 bases and J 9 bases; bases outside gene matches: 9. The CDR3, as DNA: TGTGCCAGCAGTGTCTCCGGGACAGGGGCGAGCTACACCTTC. Its translation is CASSVSGTGASYTF.

The chain employs TRBV19 and TRBJ1-2, with 7 bases lining up with TRBD1. Germline trimming cut 5 bases from V and 4 bases from J; bases unmatched to any gene: 7. In germline, CDR1 is LNHDA, CDR2 SQIVND (reference sequence). The length of the CDR3 is 14 residues. CDR3 residues: CASSLQGRSYGYTF. The CDR3 DNA reads as TGTGCCAGTAGTTTACAGGGGCGGAGCTATGGCTACACCTTC.

The chain recombines TRBV5-1 with TRBJ1-3, with a weak D call TRBD1 (5 bases). V shed 0 bases and J shed 0 bases, with 13 bases lying between them. Per the germline V gene, CDR1 is SGHRS and CDR2 is YFSETQ. This CDR3 is built from 17 residues. CDR3 amino acids: CASSLAYGGSSGNTIYF. The CDR3, as DNA: TGCGCCAGCAGCTTGGCCTATGGGGGGAGCTCTGGAAACACCATATATTTT.

V and J are TRBV14 and TRBJ1-6, with unresolved D. Trimming removed 6 bases at V and 8 bases at J, with 8 bases between. The CDR3 loop spans 12 amino acids. Germline assignment: CDR1 SGHDN and CDR2 FVKESK. CDR3 in DNA: TGTGCCAGCAGTATTTCAGATTCACCCCTCCACTTT. This gives the protein CASSISDSPLHF.

This clone was detected only a few times. The chain recombines TRBV27 with TRBJ1-1, with D unclear. V lost 2 bases and J lost 6, with 10 bases in between. Per germline, CDR1 MNHEY and CDR2 SMNVEV (reference sequence). The CDR3 runs to 13 residues. The CDR3 coding sequence is TGTGCCAGCAGTTTAGTGGCGGCCCCTGAAGCTTTCTTT. This gives the protein CASSLVAAPEAFF.

This chain links TRBV5-6 with TRBJ1-1, with no clear D. V lost 1 base to trimming and J lost 3 bases, with 13 bases between them. The germline V gene encodes CDR1 SGHDT and CDR2 YYEEEE. The CDR3 sequence is 15 residues long. For the CDR3, the DNA is TGTGCCAGCAGCTTGTTTTATGTAGAACACACTGAAGCTTTCTTT. It codes for CASSLFYVEHTEAFF.

There are a few counts of this clone. The V gene is TRBV19, the J gene TRBJ1-1, with TRBD1 matching 9 bases. CDR1 and CDR2 (germline): LNHDA, SQIVND (reference sequence). This CDR3 contains 14 residues. V lost 5 bases, J lost 3 bases, and 4 bases stayed unmatched. CDR3 in amino acids: CASSQTGGDTEAFF. CDR3 nucleotides: TGTGCCAGTAGTCAGACAGGGGGTGACACTGAAGCTTTCTTT. The variable domain in full, with the rest retrieved from reference TRBV19 and TRBJ1-1, is DGGITQSPKYLFRKEGQNVTLSCEQNLNHDAMYWYRQDPGQGLRLIYYSQIVNDFQKGDIAEGYSVSREKKESFPLTVTSAQKNPTAFYLCASSQTGGDTEAFFGQGTRLTVV.

The chain is built from TRBV2 and TRBJ2-7, with TRBD1 as a possible D gene (5 bases). Trimming cost V 4 bases and J 0 bases, with 16 bases left between them. CDR3 size: 16 residues. CDR1 and CDR2 (germline): SNHLY, FYNNEI. Here the CDR3 reads CASSAFGGADSYEQYF. The CDR3 DNA is TGTGCCAGCAGTGCTTTTGGTGGGGCGGACTCCTACGAGCAGTACTTC.

This sequence joins TRBV7-2 and TRBJ2-2; 9 bases line up with TRBD2. This CDR3 spans 15 amino acids. Germline-derived CDR1 and CDR2 are SGHTA and FQGNSA. The trim removed 6 bases at V and 6 bases at J, leaving 8 bases unmatched. CDR3: CASRRASGEAGELFF. DNA for the CDR3: TGTGCCAGCAGGCGGGCTAGCGGGGAGGCCGGGGAGCTGTTTTTT.

J is TRBJ1-2 and V is TRBV19; D is undetermined. The CDR3 sequence is 13 residues long. Trimming stripped 6 bases from V and 1 base from J, with 9 bases between. Germline V gives CDR1 LNHDA, CDR2 SQIVND (reference sequence). This CDR3 is CASSPQFNYGYTF. In nucleotides, the CDR3 is TGTGCCAGTAGCCCACAGTTTAACTATGGCTACACCTTC.